This T cell receptor (beta chain) was retrieved from a study of patients and donors after allogeneic stem cell transplantation. Each CDR3 protein gets one entry after TCRdb re-called the RT-PCR reads with MiXCR. Here the sample spans roughly 880,000 distinct CDR3 sequences, approximately 18% being singletons. The V and J ends lost 0 bases and 2 bases respectively, with 12 bases between them. The CDR3 totals 16 residues. Germline values: CDR1 SGHRS, CDR2 YFSETQ. The sample consisted of blood, either unsorted or a sorted T cell fraction (not recorded which). The receptor comes from a human donor who was either an allogeneic HSCT recipient or a stem cell or donor lymphocyte infusion donor (not recorded which). It is not recorded whose cells these are; they may come from a transplant donor. V gene TRBV5-1 combines with J gene TRBJ1-3; unclear D gene. The CDR3 region is CASSLESGRTGNTIYF. The CDR3 DNA sequence: TGCGCCAGCAGCTTGGAATCCGGGAGGACTGGAAACACCATATATTTT.